The clone carrying this TCR beta chain was seen just once. This entry comes from a study of OX40 agonist ivuxolimab in advanced cancers. Assay used: immunoSEQ multiplex PCR; TCRdb lists only in-frame clones, some missing. The data show over 80,000 clones, approximately 91% seen once. The sequenced sample was CD4+ or CD8+ T cells sorted from blood, obtained in a trial of the OX40 agonist ivuxolimab. This TCR was recovered from an adult with an advanced solid tumor such as melanoma, head and neck, liver or kidney cancer.

CDR3 protein: CASNPVEETGDEQYF. In DNA, the CDR3 is TGTGCCAGCAACCCTGTCGAAGAGACAGGGGACGAGCAGTACTTC. The rearrangement joins TRBV6-7 to TRBJ2-7, with TRBD1 matching 8 bases. TRBV6-7 is recorded as an ORF, its role being uncertain. Germline trimming cut 7 bases from V and 5 bases from J; bases unmatched to any gene: 13. The CDR3 consists of 15 residues.